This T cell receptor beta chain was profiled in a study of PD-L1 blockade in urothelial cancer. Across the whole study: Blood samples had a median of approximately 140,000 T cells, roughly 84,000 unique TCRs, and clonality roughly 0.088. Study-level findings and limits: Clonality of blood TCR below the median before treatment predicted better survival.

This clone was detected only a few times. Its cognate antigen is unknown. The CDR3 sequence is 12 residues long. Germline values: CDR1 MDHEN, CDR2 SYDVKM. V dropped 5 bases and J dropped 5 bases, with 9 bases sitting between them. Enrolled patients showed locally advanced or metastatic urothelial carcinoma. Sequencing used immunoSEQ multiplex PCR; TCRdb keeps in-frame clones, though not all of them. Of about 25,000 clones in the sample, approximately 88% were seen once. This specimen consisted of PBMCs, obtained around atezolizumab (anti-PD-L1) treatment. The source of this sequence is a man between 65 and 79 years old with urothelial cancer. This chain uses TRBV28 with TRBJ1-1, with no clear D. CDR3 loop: CASSASGTEAFF. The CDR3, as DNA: TGTGCCAGCAGTGCCTCGGGGACTGAAGCTTTCTTT. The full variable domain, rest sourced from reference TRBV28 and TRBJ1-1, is DVKVTQSSRYLVKRTGEKVFLECVQDMDHENMFWYRQDPGLGLRLIYFSYDVKMKEKGDIPEGYSVSREKKERFSLILESASTNQTSMYLCASSASGTEAFFGQGTRLTVV.